Each of the 13 T cell receptor beta chains below was sequenced from the same sample in a study of CD8 T cells in Susac syndrome. The RNA input was about 0.45 to 1 ug, and it was reverse transcribed with random hexamers. In TCRdb, the immunoSEQ multiplex PCR reads were re-called with MiXCR into one record per CDR3 protein. Of some 180,000 distinct CDR3 sequences listed, just under 95% are singletons. What was sequenced was CD4+ T cells from PBMCs. The origin of the receptors is a human donor in good health.

This clonotype was counted once. The chain uses TRBV29-1 and TRBJ2-1, with D perhaps assigned TRBD1 or TRBD2 (5 bases each). The germline gives CDR1 SQVTM, CDR2 ANQGSEA. CDR3 length: 14 amino acids. V was pared by 6 bases and J by 0 bases, with 12 bases between. Here the CDR3 reads CSVAGTGSYNEQFF. The CDR3 DNA follows: TGCAGCGTCGCCGGGACGGGCTCCTACAATGAGCAGTTCTTC.

V usage is TRBV20-1 and J usage is TRBJ2-3; 7 bases match TRBD2. V shed 6 bases and J 5 bases; nucleotides not matched to a gene: 8. Germline CDR1 reads DFQATT; CDR2 reads SNEGSKA (reference sequence). This CDR3 has 13 amino acids. The CDR3 coding sequence is TGCAGTGCGTCGCGCGGGAGCGGAGATACGCAGTATTTT. Translating gives CSASRGSGDTQYF.

This clonotype was picked up one time. This chain joins TRBV18 and TRBJ2-7, with D hard to call. The CDR3 totals 13 residues. Germline CDR1 KGHSH, CDR2 LQKENI. Trimming removed 0 bases from V and 9 bases from J, with 12 bases in between. CDR3 sequence reads: CASSPPAGSGQYF. CDR3 DNA: TGTGCCAGCTCACCACCGGCCGGCTCTGGGCAGTACTTC.

The chain is built from TRBV11-1 and TRBJ2-3; TRBD2 might be the D (5 bases). The CDR3 length is 13 residues. The germline V and J ends were trimmed by 1 base and 7 bases, with 9 bases remaining between them. From germline, CDR1 is SGHAT and CDR2 FQDESV (reference sequence). The CDR3 sequence is CASSLGRANTQYF. CDR3 nucleotides: TGTGCCAGCAGCTTAGGGCGGGCAAATACGCAGTATTTT.

The chain recombines TRBV20-1 with TRBJ2-3; D unclear. The CDR3 contains 13 residues. Trimming removed 1 base at V and 5 bases at J, with 10 bases between. CDR1 is DFQATT and CDR2 is SNEGSKA in the germline V gene (reference sequence). Here the CDR3 DNA reads TGCAGTGCTAGAGTAGTAAGAGAAGATACGCAGTATTTT. Residues: CSARVVREDTQYF.

The chain couples TRBV5-6 to TRBJ2-7; 10 bases match TRBD2. Trimming took 4 bases from V and 4 from J; bases not matched to a gene: 2. The CDR3 runs 13 residues. Germline-derived CDR1 and CDR2 are SGHDT and YYEEEE. Here the CDR3 DNA reads TGTGCCAGCAGCGATAGCGGGAGGTACGAGCAGTACTTC. Translating gives CASSDSGRYEQYF. The full variable domain, with the rest looked up from reference TRBV5-6 and TRBJ2-7, is DAGVTQSPTHLIKTRGQQVTLRCSPKSGHDTVSWYQQALGQGPQFIFQYYEEEERQRGNFPDRFSGHQFPNYSSELNVNALLLGDSALYLCASSDSGRYEQYFGPGTRLTVT.

The rearrangement uses TRBV9 and TRBJ2-3, with 10 bases lining up with TRBD2. Germline CDR1 SGDLS, CDR2 YYNGEE. V was pared by 2 bases and J by 5 bases, with 8 bases of the junction left unmatched. The CDR3 covers 16 residues. DNA for the CDR3: TGTGCCAGCAGCGTTCAAAGCGGGAGGGTAGGAGATACGCAGTATTTT. Translating gives CASSVQSGRVGDTQYF.

The chain uses TRBV6-2 or TRBV6-3 and TRBJ2-7, with a possible D match to TRBD2 (6 bases). The V end lost 7 bases, the J end lost 2 bases, and 12 bases lay between the germline ends. The CDR3 has 13 amino acids. Germline CDR1 and CDR2: MNHEY and SVGEGT. CDR3 in amino acids: CASMAGRPYEQYF. As DNA, the CDR3 is TGTGCCAGCATGGCGGGACGACCCTACGAGCAGTACTTC.

This clonotype appeared a single time. The gene calls are TRBV7-2 and TRBJ1-2; D is possibly TRBD1 (6 bases). The ends were cut back, 3 bases at V and 4 bases at J, with 12 bases in the middle. Germline V gene sequence: CDR1 SGHTA, CDR2 FQGNSA. CDR3 length equals 14 residues. CDR3 DNA: TGTGCCAGCAGCTTCCGGGACACGAGCTATGGCTACACCTTC. Translation gives CASSFRDTSYGYTF.

The J gene is TRBJ2-4, the V gene TRBV20-1, with TRBD2 matching over 12 bases. Looked up from germline, CDR1 is DFQATT and CDR2 is SNEGSKA (reference sequence). This CDR3 region has 13 residues. Trimming at V came to 6 bases and at J to 9 bases, leaving 6 bases not matched to a gene. CDR3 bases: TGCAGTGCCACCCTAGCGGGAGGGGTCATTCAGTACTTC. It translates to CSATLAGGVIQYF.

The chain links TRBV25-1 to TRBJ1-1, with D perhaps matching TRBD1 (5 bases). CDR1 is MGHDK, CDR2 SYGVNS, per germline. Trimming took 4 bases from V and 2 from J, leaving 17 bases between them. The CDR3 consists of 16 residues. The CDR3 protein is CASSGGAKRGNTEAFF. The CDR3, as DNA: TGTGCCAGCAGTGGAGGGGCCAAACGGGGAAACACTGAAGCTTTCTTT.

V gene TRBV25-1 combines with J gene TRBJ2-3; 11 bases agree with TRBD2. Germline loops: CDR1 MGHDK, CDR2 SYGVNS. Unmatched junction bases numbered 2, after V lost 2 bases and J lost 4 bases. This CDR3 region has 15 residues. CDR3: CASSETSGSADTQYF. The CDR3 coding sequence is TGTGCCAGCAGTGAAACTAGCGGGAGCGCAGATACGCAGTATTTT.

The genes are TRBV9 and TRBJ2-7; unclear D gene. The V and J ends lost 0 bases and 5 bases respectively, with 3 bases between them. The germline CDR1 and CDR2 sequences are SGDLS and YYNGEE. The CDR3 is 11 amino acids. In DNA, the CDR3 is TGTGCCAGCAGCGTAGTCCACGAGCAGTACTTC. This translates into CASSVVHEQYF.